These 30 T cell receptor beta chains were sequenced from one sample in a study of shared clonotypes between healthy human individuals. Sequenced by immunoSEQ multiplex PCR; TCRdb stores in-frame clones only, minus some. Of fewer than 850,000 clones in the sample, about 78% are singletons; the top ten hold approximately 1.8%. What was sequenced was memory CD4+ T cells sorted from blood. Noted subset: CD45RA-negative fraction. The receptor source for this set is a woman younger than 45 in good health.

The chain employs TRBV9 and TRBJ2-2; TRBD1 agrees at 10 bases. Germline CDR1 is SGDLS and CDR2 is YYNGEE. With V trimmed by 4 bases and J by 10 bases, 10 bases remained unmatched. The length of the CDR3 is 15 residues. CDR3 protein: CASSPRPGTGEELFF. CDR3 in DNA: TGTGCCAGCAGCCCACGTCCCGGGACAGGGGAGGAGCTGTTTTTT.

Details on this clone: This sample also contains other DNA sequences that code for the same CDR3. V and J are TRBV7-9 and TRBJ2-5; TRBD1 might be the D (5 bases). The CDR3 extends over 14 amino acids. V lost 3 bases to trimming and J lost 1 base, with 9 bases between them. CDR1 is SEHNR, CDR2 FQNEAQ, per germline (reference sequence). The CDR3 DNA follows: TGTGCCAGCAGCTTTACAGGTGTCCAAGAGACCCAGTACTTC. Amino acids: CASSFTGVQETQYF.

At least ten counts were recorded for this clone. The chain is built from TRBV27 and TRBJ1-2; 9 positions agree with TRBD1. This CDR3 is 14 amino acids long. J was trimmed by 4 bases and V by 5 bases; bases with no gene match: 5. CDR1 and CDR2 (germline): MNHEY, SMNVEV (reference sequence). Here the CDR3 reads CASSRTGERYGYTF. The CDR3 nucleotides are TGTGCCAGCAGTCGGACAGGGGAGCGCTATGGCTACACCTTC.

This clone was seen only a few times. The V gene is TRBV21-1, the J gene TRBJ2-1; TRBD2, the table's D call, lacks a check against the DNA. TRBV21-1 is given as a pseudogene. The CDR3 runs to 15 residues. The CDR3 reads CASSKGPGDGNEQFF. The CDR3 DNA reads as TGTGCCAGCAGCAAAGGTCCCGGGGATGGGAATGAGCAGTTCTTC.

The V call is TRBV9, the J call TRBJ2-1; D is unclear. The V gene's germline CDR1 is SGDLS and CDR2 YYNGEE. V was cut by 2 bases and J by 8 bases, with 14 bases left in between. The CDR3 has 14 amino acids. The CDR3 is CASSVQGSVDEQFF. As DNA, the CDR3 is TGTGCCAGCAGCGTGCAAGGGTCGGTCGATGAGCAGTTCTTC. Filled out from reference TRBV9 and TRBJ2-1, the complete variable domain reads DSGVTQTPKHLITATGQRVTLRCSPRSGDLSVYWYQQSLDQGLQFLIQYYNGEERAKGNILERFSAQQFPDLHSELNLSSLELGDSALYFCASSVQGSVDEQFFGPGTRLTVL.

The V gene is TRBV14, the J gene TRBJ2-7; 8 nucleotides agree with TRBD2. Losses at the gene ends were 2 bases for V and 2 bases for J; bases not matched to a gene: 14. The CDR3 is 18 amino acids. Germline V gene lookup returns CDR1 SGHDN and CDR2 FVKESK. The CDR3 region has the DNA TGTGCCAGCAGCCAACATAATAGCGGGGTTTATACGACCTACGAGCAGTACTTC. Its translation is CASSQHNSGVYTTYEQYF.

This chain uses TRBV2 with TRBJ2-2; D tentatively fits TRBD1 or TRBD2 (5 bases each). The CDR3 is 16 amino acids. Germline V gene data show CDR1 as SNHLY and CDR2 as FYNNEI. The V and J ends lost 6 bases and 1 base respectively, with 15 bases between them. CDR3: CASSVTGTVNTGELFF. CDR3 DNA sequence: TGTGCCAGCAGCGTTACCGGGACGGTGAACACCGGGGAGCTGTTTTTT.

The CDR3 region is CASRTTSGRVYEQYF. CDR3 nucleotide sequence: TGTGCCAGCAGAACTACTAGCGGGAGAGTCTACGAGCAGTACTTC. This chain links TRBV28 with TRBJ2-7, with 11 bases fitting TRBD2. V was pared by 6 bases and J by 3 bases, with 7 bases of the junction left unmatched. CDR1 and CDR2 from the germline V gene are MDHEN and SYDVKM. This CDR3 has 15 amino acids.

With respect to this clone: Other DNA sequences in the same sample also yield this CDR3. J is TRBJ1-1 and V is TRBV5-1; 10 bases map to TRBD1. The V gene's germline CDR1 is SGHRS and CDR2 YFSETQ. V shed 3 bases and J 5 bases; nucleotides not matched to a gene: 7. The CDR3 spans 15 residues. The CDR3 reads CASSSRQGARTEAFF. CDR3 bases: TGCGCCAGCAGCTCCAGACAGGGGGCGCGGACTGAAGCTTTCTTT.

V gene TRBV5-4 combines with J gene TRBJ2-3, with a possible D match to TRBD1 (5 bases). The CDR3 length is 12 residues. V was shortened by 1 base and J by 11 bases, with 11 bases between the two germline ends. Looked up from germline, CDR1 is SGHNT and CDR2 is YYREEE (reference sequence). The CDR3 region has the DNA TGTGCCAGCAGCTTGCAGGGTGGGTTGCAGTATTTT. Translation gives CASSLQGGLQYF.

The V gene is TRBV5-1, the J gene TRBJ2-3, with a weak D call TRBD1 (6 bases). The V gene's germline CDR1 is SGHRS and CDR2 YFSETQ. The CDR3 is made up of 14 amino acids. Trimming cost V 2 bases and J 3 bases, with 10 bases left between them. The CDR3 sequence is CASSFGQLTDTQYF. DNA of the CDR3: TGCGCCAGCAGCTTCGGACAGTTGACAGATACGCAGTATTTT.

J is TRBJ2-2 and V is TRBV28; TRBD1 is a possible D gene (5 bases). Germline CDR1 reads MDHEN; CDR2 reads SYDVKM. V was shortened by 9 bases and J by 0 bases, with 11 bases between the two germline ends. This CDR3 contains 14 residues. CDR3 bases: TGTGCCAGTGGAAGACAGCCGAACACCGGGGAGCTGTTTTTT. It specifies CASGRQPNTGELFF.

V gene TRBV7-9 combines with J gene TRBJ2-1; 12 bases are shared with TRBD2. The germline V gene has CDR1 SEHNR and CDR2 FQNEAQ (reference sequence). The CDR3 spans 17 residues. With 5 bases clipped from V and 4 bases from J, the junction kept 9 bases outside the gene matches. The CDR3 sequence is CASSANPGLAGYNEQFF. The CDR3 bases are TGTGCCAGCAGCGCAAACCCTGGACTAGCGGGGTACAATGAGCAGTTCTTC.

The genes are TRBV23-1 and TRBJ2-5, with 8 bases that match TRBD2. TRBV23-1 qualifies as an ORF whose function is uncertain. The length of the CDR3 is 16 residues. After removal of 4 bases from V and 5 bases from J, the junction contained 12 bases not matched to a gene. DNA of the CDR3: TGCGCCAGCAGTCCACGGGGGGGGCTAGCGTGCGAGACCCAGTACTTC. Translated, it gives CASSPRGGLACETQYF.

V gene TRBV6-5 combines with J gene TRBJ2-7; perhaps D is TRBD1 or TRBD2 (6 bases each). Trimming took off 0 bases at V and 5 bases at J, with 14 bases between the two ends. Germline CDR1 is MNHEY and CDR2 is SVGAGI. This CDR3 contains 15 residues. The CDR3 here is CASSYSGGAPDEQYF. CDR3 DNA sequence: TGTGCCAGCAGTTACTCGGGGGGCGCCCCGGACGAGCAGTACTTC.

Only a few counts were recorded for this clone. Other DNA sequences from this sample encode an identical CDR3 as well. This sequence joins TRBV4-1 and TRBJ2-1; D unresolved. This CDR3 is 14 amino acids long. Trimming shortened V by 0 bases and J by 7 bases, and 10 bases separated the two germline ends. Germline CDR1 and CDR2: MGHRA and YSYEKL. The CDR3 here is CASSQDPGRNEQFF. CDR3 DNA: TGCGCCAGCAGCCAAGATCCAGGAAGGAATGAGCAGTTCTTC.

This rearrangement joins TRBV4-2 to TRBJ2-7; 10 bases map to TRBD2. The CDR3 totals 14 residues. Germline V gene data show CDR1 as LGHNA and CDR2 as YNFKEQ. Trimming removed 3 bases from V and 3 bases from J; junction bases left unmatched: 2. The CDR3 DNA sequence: TGTGCCAGCAGCCACGGACTAGCGGACTACGAGCAGTACTTC. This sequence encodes CASSHGLADYEQYF.

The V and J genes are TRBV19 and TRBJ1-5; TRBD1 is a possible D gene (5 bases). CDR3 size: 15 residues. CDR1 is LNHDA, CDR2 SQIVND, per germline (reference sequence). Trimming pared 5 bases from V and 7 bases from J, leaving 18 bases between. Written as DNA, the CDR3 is TGTGCCAGTAGTGTGGAAGGGGTCAGCGGGCAGCCCCAGCATTTT. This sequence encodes CASSVEGVSGQPQHF.

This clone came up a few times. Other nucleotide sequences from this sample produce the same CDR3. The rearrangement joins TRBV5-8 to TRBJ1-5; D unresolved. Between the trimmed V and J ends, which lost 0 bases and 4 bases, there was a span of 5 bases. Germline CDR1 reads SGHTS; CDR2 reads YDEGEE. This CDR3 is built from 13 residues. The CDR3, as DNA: TGTGCCAGCAGCTTGGAAGAGAATCAGCCCCAGCATTTT. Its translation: CASSLEENQPQHF.

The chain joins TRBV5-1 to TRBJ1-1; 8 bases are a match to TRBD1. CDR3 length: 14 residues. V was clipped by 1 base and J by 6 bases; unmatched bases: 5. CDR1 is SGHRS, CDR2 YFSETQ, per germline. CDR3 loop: CASSLWDRTSEAFF. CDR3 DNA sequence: TGCGCCAGCAGCTTGTGGGACAGGACCTCTGAAGCTTTCTTT.

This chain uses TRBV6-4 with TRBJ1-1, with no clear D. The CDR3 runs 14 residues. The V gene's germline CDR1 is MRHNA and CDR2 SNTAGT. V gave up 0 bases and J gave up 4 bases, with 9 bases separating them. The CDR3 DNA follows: TGTGCCAGCAGTGACTCGGCGGGGTCCACTGAAGCTTTCTTT. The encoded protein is CASSDSAGSTEAFF.

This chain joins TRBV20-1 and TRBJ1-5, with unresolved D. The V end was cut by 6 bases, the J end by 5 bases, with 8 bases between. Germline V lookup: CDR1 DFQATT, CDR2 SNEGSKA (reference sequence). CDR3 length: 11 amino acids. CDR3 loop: CSARRDQPQHF. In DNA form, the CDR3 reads TGCAGTGCCAGGAGGGATCAGCCCCAGCATTTT.

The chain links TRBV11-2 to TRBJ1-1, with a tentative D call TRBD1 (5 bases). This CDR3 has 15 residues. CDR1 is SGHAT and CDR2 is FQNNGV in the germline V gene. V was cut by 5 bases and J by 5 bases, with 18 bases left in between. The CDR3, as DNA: TGTGCCAGCAGCGAAGGACACTACACCGGAACTGAAGCTTTCTTT. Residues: CASSEGHYTGTEAFF.

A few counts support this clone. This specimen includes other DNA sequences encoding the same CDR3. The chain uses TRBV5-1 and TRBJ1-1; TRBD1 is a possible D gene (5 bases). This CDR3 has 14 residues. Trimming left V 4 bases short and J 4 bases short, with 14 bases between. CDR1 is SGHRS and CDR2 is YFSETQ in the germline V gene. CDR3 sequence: CASSSGTEGTEAFF. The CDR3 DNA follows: TGCGCCAGCAGCAGCGGGACCGAGGGCACTGAAGCTTTCTTT.

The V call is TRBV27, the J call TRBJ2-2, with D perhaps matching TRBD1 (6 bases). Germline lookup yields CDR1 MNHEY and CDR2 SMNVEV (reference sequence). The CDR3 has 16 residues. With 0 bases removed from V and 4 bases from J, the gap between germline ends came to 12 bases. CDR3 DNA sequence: TGTGCCAGCAGTTTATCGACAGGCCCCAGCACCGGGGAGCTGTTTTTT. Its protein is CASSLSTGPSTGELFF.

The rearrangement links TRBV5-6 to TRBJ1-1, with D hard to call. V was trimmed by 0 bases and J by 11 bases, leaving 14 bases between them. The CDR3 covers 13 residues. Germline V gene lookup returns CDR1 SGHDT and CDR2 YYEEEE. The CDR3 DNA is TGTGCCAGCAGCTTGGGTTCGGGTGGAGGTGCTTTCTTT. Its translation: CASSLGSGGGAFF.

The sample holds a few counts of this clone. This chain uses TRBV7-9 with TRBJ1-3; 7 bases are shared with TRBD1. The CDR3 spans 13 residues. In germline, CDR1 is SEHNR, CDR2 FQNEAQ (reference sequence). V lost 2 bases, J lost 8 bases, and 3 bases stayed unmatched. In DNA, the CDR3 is TGTGCCAGCAGCTTATCAGGGGGTGACACCATATATTTT. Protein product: CASSLSGGDTIYF.

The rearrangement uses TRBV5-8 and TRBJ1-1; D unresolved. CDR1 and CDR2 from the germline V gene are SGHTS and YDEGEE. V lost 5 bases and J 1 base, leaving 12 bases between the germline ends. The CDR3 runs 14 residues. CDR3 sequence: CASRPSFGNTEAFF. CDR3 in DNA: TGTGCCAGCAGACCTTCCTTTGGGAACACTGAAGCTTTCTTT. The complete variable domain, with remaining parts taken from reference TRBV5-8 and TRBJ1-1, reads EAGVTQSPTHLIKTRGQQATLRCSPISGHTSVYWYQQALGLGLQFLLWYDEGEERNRGNFPPRFSGRQFPNYSSELNVNALELEDSALYLCASRPSFGNTEAFFGQGTRLTVV.

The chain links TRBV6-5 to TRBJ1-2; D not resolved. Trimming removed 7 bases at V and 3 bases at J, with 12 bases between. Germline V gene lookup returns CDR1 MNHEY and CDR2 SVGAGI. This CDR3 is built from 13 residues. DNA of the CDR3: TGTGCCAGCACCGAAACGCGGGACTATGGCTACACCTTC. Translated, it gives CASTETRDYGYTF.

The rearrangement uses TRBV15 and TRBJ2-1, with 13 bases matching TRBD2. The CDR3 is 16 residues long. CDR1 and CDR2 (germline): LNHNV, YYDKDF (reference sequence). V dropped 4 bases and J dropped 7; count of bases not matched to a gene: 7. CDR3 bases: TGTGCCACCAGCAAACTAGCGGGAGGGCCGGGGAATGAGCAGTTCTTC. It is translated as CATSKLAGGPGNEQFF.